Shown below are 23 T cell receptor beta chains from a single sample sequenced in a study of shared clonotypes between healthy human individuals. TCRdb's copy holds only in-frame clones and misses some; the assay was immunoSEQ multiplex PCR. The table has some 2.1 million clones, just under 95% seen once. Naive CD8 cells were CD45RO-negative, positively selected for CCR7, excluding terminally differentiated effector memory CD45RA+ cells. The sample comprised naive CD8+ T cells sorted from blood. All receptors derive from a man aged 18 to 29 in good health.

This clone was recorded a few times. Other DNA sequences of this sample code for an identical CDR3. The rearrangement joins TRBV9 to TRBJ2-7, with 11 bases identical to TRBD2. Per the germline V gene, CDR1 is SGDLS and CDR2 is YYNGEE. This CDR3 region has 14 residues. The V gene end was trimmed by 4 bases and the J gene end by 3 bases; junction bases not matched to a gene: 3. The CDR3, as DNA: TGTGCCAGCAGCCCCGGGACTAGCGGCTACGAGCAGTACTTC. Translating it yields CASSPGTSGYEQYF.

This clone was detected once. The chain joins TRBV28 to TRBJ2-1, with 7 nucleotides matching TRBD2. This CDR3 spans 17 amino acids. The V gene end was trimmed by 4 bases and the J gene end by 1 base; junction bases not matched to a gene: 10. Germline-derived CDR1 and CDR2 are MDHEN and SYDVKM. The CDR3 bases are TGTGCCAGCAGTTCGCAGGACGGGACTATATCCTACAATGAGCAGTTCTTC. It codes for CASSSQDGTISYNEQFF.

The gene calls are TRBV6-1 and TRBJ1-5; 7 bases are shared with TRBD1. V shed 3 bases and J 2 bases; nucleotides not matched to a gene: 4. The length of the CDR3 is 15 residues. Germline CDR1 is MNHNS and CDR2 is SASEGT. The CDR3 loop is CASSDPGGGNQPQHF. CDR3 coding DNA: TGTGCCAGCAGTGATCCAGGGGGAGGCAATCAGCCCCAGCATTTT.

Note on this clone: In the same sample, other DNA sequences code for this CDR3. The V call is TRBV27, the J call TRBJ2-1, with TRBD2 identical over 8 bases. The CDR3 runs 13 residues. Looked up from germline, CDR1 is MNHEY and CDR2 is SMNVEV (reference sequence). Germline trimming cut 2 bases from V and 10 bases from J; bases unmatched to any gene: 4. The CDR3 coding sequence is TGTGCCAGCAGTTTAGCGGGAGGAGGGGAGCAGTTCTTC. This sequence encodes CASSLAGGGEQFF.

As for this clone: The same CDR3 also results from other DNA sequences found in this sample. The DNA of the CDR3 is TGCGCCAGCAGCCAAGACGGGGCGGAGAATGAAAAACTGTTTTTT. It codes for CASSQDGAENEKLFF. The gene calls are TRBV4-3 and TRBJ1-4; a possible D gene is TRBD1 (5 bases). This CDR3 is built from 15 residues. Trimming shortened V by 0 bases and J by 5 bases, and 10 bases separated the two germline ends. Germline assignment: CDR1 LGHNA and CDR2 YSLEER.

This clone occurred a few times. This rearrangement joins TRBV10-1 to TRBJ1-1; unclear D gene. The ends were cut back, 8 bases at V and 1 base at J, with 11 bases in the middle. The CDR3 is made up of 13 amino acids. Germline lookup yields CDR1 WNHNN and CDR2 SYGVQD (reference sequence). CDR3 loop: CASHSLGNTEAFF. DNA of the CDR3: TGCGCCAGCCACTCTTTAGGGAACACTGAAGCTTTCTTT.

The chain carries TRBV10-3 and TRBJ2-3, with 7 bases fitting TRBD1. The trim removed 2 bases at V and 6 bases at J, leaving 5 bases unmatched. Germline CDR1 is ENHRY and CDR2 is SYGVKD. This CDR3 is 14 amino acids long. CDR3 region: CAISETGESDTQYF. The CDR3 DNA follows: TGTGCCATCAGTGAGACAGGGGAAAGTGATACGCAGTATTTT.

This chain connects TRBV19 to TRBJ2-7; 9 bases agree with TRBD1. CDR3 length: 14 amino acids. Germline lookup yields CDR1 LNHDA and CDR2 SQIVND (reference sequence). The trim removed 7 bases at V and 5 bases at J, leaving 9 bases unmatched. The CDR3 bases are TGTGCCAGTACTCCGGGACAGGGTCTCGACGAGCAGTACTTC. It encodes CASTPGQGLDEQYF.

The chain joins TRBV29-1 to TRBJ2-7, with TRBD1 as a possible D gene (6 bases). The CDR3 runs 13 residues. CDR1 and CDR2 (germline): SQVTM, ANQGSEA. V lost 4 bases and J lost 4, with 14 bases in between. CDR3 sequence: CSVAKGDTYEQYF. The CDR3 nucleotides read TGCAGCGTTGCTAAAGGGGACACATACGAGCAGTACTTC.

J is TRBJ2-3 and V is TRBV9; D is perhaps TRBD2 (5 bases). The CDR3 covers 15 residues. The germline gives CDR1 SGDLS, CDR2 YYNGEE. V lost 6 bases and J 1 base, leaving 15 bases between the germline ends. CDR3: CASTLGVGGTDTQYF. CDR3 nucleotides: TGTGCCAGCACCCTCGGAGTCGGGGGCACAGATACGCAGTATTTT.

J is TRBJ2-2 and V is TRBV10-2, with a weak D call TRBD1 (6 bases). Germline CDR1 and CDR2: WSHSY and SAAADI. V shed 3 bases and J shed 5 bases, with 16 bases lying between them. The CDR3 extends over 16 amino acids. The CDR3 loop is CASSEEGEGGTGELFF. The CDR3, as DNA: TGCGCCAGCAGTGAAGAGGGGGAAGGTGGGACCGGGGAGCTGTTTTTT.

The CDR3: CASSTGVAGNTIYF. In DNA form, the CDR3 reads TGTGCCAGCAGTACAGGGGTCGCTGGAAACACCATATATTTT. The rearrangement links TRBV27 to TRBJ1-3; 7 bases are shared with TRBD1. V shed 5 bases, J shed 2 bases, and the junction held 3 bases outside the gene matches. The length of the CDR3 is 14 residues. CDR1 is MNHEY, CDR2 SMNVEV, per germline (reference sequence).

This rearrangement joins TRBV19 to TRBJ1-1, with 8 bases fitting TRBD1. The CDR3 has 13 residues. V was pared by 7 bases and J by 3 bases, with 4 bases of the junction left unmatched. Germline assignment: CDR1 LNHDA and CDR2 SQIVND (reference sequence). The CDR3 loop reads CASNPGGYTEAFF. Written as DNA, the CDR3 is TGTGCCAGTAATCCAGGGGGCTACACTGAAGCTTTCTTT.

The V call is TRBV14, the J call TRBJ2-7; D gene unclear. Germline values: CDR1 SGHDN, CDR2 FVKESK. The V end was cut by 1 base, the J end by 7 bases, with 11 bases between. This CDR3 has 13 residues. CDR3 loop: CASSQVTAREQYF. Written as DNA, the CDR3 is TGTGCCAGCAGCCAAGTCACAGCTCGGGAGCAGTACTTC.

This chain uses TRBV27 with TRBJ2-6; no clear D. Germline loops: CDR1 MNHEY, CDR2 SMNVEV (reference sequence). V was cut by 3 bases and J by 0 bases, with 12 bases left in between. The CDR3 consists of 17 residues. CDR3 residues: CASSLWGTSSGANVLTF. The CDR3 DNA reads TGTGCCAGCAGTTTGTGGGGAACCTCCTCTGGGGCCAACGTCCTGACTTTC.

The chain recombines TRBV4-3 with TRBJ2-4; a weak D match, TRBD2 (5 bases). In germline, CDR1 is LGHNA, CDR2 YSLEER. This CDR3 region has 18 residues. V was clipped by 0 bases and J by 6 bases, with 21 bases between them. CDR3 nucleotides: TGCGCCAGCAGCCAAGATCGGGAACTTGCACCGTTCATAAACATTCAGTACTTC. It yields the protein CASSQDRELAPFINIQYF.

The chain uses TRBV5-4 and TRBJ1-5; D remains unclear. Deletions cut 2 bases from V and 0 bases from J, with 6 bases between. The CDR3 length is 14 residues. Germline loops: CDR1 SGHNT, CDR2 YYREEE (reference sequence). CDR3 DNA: TGTGCCAGCAGCTTCGATCCTAGCAATCAGCCCCAGCATTTT. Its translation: CASSFDPSNQPQHF.

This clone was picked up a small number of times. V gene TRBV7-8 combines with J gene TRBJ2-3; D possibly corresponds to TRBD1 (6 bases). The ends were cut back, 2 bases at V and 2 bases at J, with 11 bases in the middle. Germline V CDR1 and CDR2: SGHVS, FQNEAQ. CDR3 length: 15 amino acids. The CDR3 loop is CASSLYQGPTDTQYF. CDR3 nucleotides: TGTGCCAGCAGCTTATATCAGGGGCCCACAGATACGCAGTATTTT.

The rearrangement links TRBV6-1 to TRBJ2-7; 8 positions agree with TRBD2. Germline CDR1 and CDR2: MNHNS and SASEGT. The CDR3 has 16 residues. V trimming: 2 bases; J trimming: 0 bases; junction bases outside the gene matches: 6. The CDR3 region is CASSEYAGGPSYEQYF. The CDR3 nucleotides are TGTGCCAGCAGTGAATATGCGGGGGGCCCCTCCTACGAGCAGTACTTC.

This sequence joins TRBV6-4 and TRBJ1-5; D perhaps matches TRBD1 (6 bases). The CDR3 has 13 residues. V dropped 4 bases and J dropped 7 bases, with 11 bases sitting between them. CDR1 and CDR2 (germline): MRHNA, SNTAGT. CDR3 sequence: CASSAGVQQPQHF. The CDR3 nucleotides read TGTGCCAGCAGTGCAGGGGTCCAACAGCCCCAGCATTTT.

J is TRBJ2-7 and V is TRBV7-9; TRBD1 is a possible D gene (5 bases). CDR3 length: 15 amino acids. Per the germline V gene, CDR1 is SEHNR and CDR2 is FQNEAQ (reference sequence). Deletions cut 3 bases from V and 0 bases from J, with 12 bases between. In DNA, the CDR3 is TGTGCCAGCAGCTTTGAACAGGAAGACTCCTACGAGCAGTACTTC. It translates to CASSFEQEDSYEQYF.

The CDR3, as DNA: TGTGCCAGCATACGAATGCCTGCTGGCGGGGACATTCAGTACTTC. Translated: CASIRMPAGGDIQYF. The chain has TRBV5-8 and TRBJ2-4, with a weak D call TRBD2 (6 bases). The CDR3 totals 15 residues. Deletions cut 6 bases from V and 8 bases from J, with 21 bases between. Germline V gene lookup returns CDR1 SGHTS and CDR2 YDEGEE.

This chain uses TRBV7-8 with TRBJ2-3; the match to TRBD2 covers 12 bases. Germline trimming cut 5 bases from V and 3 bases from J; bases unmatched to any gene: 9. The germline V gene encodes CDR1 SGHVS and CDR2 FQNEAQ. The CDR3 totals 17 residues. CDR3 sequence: CASSPRLAGAVTDTQYF. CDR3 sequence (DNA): TGTGCCAGCAGCCCGAGACTAGCGGGAGCGGTGACAGATACGCAGTATTTT.